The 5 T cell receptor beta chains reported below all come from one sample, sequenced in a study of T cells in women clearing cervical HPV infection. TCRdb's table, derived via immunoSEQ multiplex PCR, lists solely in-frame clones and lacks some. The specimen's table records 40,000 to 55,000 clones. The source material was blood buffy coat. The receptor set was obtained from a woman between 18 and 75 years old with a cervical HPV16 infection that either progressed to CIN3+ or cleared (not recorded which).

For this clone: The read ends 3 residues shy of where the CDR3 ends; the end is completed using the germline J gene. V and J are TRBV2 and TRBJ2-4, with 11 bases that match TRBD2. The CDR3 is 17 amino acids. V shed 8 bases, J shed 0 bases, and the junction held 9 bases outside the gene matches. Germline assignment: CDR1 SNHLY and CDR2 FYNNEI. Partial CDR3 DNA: TGTGCCAGCCGGGCTAGCGGGGGGCCCCAAGCCAAAAACATT. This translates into CASRASGGPQAKNI. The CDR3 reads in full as CASRASGGPQAKNIQYF.

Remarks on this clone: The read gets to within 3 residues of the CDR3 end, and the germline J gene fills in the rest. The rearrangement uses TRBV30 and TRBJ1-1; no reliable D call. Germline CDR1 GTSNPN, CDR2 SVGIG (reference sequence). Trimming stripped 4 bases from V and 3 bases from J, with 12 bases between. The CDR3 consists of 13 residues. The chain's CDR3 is CAWTSRSYTEAFF. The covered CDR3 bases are TGTGCCTGGACCTCTAGGTCTTACACTGAA.

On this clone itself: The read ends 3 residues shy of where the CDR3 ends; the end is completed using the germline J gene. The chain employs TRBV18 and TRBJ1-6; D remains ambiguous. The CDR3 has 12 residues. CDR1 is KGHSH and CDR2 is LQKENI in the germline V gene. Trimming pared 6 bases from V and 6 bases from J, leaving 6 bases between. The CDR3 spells CASSPGNSPLHF. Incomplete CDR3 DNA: TGTGCCAGCTCCCCCGGTAATTCACCC.

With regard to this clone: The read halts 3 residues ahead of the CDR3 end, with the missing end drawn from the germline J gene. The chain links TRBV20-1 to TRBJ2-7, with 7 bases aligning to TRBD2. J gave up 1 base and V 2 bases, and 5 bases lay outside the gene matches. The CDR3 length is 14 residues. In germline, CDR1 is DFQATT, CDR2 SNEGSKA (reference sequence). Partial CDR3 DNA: TGCAGTGCTAGACGGGGCGGGGGATCCTACGAG. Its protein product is CSARRGGGSYE. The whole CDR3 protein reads CSARRGGGSYEQYF.

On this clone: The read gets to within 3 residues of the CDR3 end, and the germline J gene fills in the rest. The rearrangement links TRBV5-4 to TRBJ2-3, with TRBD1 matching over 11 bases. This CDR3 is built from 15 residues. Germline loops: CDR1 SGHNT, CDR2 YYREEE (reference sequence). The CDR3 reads CASSSPGQGGQTQYF. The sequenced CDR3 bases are TGTGCCAGCAGCTCCCCGGGACAGGGGGGACAGACG.